This T cell receptor (beta chain) derives from a study of blood T cell repertoires in COVID-19. About the study: Acute-phase and convalescent COVID-19 samples originated in the United States, Italy and Spain. The cDNA or gDNA used as material had been derived from T cells, B-cell-depleted T cells, or PBMCs.

Authors' analysis steps: The authors estimated nucleated cell counts from reference gene primer amplification. Generated by immunoSEQ multiplex PCR, the TCRdb table keeps only in-frame clones and is missing some. Clonal size and the V and J genes are those of that table, whereas D and trimming came from the DNA. The repertoire includes fewer than 120,000 clones, 72% of them detected once, and 6% to 8.5% sits in the top ten. The CDR3 spans 15 residues. Germline V gene sequence: CDR1 GTSNPN, CDR2 SVGIG (reference sequence). V was cut by 4 bases and J by 6 bases, with 16 bases left in between. This sequence originates from a woman in her sixties or seventies with acute or convalescent COVID-19. Material: peripheral blood. The rearrangement uses TRBV30 and TRBJ1-6; D might be TRBD1 (6 bases). CDR3 DNA: TGTGCCTGGACCGGACAGCCAGTCCTTAATTCACCCCTCCACTTT. This codes for CAWTGQPVLNSPLHF.